The 12 T cell receptor beta chains listed next were all sequenced from one sample in a study of technical replicates of blood from a few donors. TCRdb's copy holds only in-frame clones and misses some; the assay was immunoSEQ multiplex PCR. The sample has some 80,000 clones; almost 96% are singletons. The sequencing sample was made of T cells isolated from PBMCs. These receptor sequences come from a human donor in good health.

V usage is TRBV7-8 and J usage is TRBJ1-1; 9 bases fit TRBD1. The CDR3 is 16 amino acids. Unmatched junction bases numbered 10, after V lost 5 bases and J lost 3 bases. In germline, CDR1 is SGHVS, CDR2 FQNEAQ. CDR3 region: CASSPDRGWGYTEAFF. In nucleotides, the CDR3 is TGTGCCAGCAGCCCTGACAGGGGGTGGGGGTACACTGAAGCTTTCTTT.

The chain has TRBV6-5 and TRBJ2-7, with a weak D call TRBD1 (5 bases). The CDR3 loop spans 13 amino acids. Trimming cost V 2 bases and J 5 bases, with 10 bases left between them. Per germline, CDR1 MNHEY and CDR2 SVGAGI. The CDR3 region is CASSYVWGHEQYF. CDR3 in DNA: TGTGCCAGCAGTTACGTGTGGGGCCACGAGCAGTACTTC.

This chain connects TRBV29-1 to TRBJ2-1, with D maybe TRBD2 (5 bases). The germline V gene has CDR1 SQVTM and CDR2 ANQGSEA. The CDR3 runs to 12 residues. Trimming took 4 bases from V and 8 from J, leaving 12 bases between them. The CDR3 DNA follows: TGCAGCGTTGTAGGGAGCTGGGATGAGCAGTTCTTC. This sequence encodes CSVVGSWDEQFF.

The chain joins TRBV6-1 to TRBJ1-1; tentative D call: TRBD1 (6 bases). Trimming took off 7 bases at V and 2 bases at J, with 14 bases between the two ends. Germline V gene lookup returns CDR1 MNHNS and CDR2 SASEGT. There are 14 residues in the CDR3. The CDR3 spells CASNMRDTNTEAFF. DNA of the CDR3: TGTGCCAGCAACATGAGGGACACAAACACTGAAGCTTTCTTT.

The gene calls are TRBV29-1 and TRBJ2-2; 10 positions match TRBD2. Losses at the gene ends were 6 bases for V and 0 bases for J; bases not matched to a gene: 1. The V gene's germline CDR1 is SQVTM and CDR2 ANQGSEA. The CDR3 loop spans 14 amino acids. The CDR3 DNA reads TGCAGCGTACTAGCGGGGACGAACACCGGGGAGCTGTTTTTT. Its protein product is CSVLAGTNTGELFF.

This chain links TRBV7-2 with TRBJ2-7, with a weak D call TRBD1 (6 bases). Germline CDR1 SGHTA, CDR2 FQGNSA. With 5 bases removed from V and 1 base from J, the gap between germline ends came to 18 bases. The CDR3 covers 16 residues. The CDR3, as DNA: TGTGCCAGCAGCCAATCGGGACATACTTTTTCCTACGAGCAGTACTTC. Its protein is CASSQSGHTFSYEQYF.

J is TRBJ2-3 and V is TRBV7-2; 14 nucleotides match TRBD2. Losses at the gene ends were 1 base for V and 5 bases for J; bases not matched to a gene: 8. The CDR3 covers 18 residues. Germline V gives CDR1 SGHTA, CDR2 FQGNSA. The CDR3 nucleotides read TGTGCCAGCAGCTTAGTAGGGACTAGCGGGAGATTCGGAGATACGCAGTATTTT. This encodes CASSLVGTSGRFGDTQYF.

V and J are TRBV2 and TRBJ1-3; D gene unclear. V lost 8 bases and J lost 5, with 16 bases in between. The CDR3 consists of 14 residues. The germline V gene has CDR1 SNHLY and CDR2 FYNNEI. For the CDR3, the DNA is TGTGCCAGCGCGGAAGGAGGGTCAAGAAACACCATATATTTT. Translated: CASAEGGSRNTIYF.

The chain recombines TRBV6-5 with TRBJ2-7, with no clear D. Trimming removed 3 bases from V and 6 bases from J, with 12 bases in between. This CDR3 has 13 residues. Germline V gene lookup returns CDR1 MNHEY and CDR2 SVGAGI. As DNA, the CDR3 is TGTGCCAGCAGTTATGGGCCAGCCGGCGAGCAGTACTTC. This encodes CASSYGPAGEQYF.

The CDR3 coding sequence is TGTGCCAGCGCAGCCAGGAGGGATCAGCCCCAGCATTTT. Translated, it gives CASAARRDQPQHF. The chain links TRBV6-5 to TRBJ1-5; no clear D gene. This CDR3 contains 13 residues. With 8 bases removed from V and 5 bases from J, the gap between germline ends came to 13 bases. CDR1 is MNHEY, CDR2 SVGAGI, per germline.

V and J are TRBV9 and TRBJ2-5; 8 nucleotides match TRBD1. Germline V gene data show CDR1 as SGDLS and CDR2 as YYNGEE. V lost 4 bases to trimming and J lost 5 bases; unmatched junction nucleotides: 7. The CDR3 covers 14 residues. For the CDR3, the DNA is TGTGCCAGCAGCCCACTGACAGGGGTTGAGACCCAGTACTTC. Protein product: CASSPLTGVETQYF.

CDR3 bases: TGTGCCAGCAGTGAACATAGCAATCAGCCCCAGCATTTT. Translated, it gives CASSEHSNQPQHF. This chain uses TRBV6-1 with TRBJ1-5; D not resolved. V dropped 2 bases and J dropped 0 bases, with 2 bases sitting between them. The CDR3 extends over 13 amino acids. Per the germline V gene, CDR1 is MNHNS and CDR2 is SASEGT.